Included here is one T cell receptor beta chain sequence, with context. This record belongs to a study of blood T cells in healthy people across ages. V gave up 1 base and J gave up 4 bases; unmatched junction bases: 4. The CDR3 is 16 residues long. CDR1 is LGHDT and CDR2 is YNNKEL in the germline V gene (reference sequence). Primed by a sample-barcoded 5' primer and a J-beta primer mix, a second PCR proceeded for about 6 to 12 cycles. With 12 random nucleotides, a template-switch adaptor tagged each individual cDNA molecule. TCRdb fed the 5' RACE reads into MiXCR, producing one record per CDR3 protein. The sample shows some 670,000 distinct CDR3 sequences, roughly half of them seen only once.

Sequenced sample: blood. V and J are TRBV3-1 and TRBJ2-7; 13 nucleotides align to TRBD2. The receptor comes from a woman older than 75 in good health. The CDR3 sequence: CASSQGTSGRVYEQYF. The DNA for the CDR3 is TGTGCCAGCAGCCAAGGAACTAGCGGGAGGGTTTACGAGCAGTACTTC.